Presented here are 32 T cell receptor beta chains from one specimen sequenced in a study of Ad26.COV2.S vaccination and SARS-CoV-2 variants. Documented treatment: some 19 received Ad26.COV2.S at low or high dose, single or two shots; several received placebo; per-sample allocation not given. Vaccine and placebo recipients were sampled on day 63 after the first injection. Using immunoSEQ multiplex PCR, the repertoire was profiled, and TCRdb retains in-frame clones only, with some absent. The sample has about 470,000 clones; about nine tenths are singletons. The sequences come from peripheral blood, collected in a trial of Ad26.COV2.S vaccine versus placebo. These receptors originate from a person aged 18-65 years who received the Ad26.COV2.S COVID-19 vaccine or a placebo.

J is TRBJ2-2 and V is TRBV19, with no clear D. CDR3 length: 16 amino acids. V lost 3 bases and J 4 bases, leaving 15 bases between the germline ends. The germline V gene has CDR1 LNHDA and CDR2 SQIVND (reference sequence). CDR3 in amino acids: CASSIFSGSGTGELFF. For the CDR3, the DNA is TGTGCCAGTAGTATTTTCTCCGGGTCGGGCACCGGGGAGCTGTTTTTT. The entire variable domain, with the rest obtained from reference TRBV19 and TRBJ2-2, is as follows: DGGITQSPKYLFRKEGQNVTLSCEQNLNHDAMYWYRQDPGQGLRLIYYSQIVNDFQKGDIAEGYSVSREKKESFPLTVTSAQKNPTAFYLCASSIFSGSGTGELFFGEGSRLTVL.

The chain carries TRBV7-9 and TRBJ1-4, with D possibly being TRBD1 (5 bases). The CDR3 is 14 amino acids. Between the trimmed V and J ends, which lost 5 bases and 7 bases, there was a span of 14 bases. CDR1 SEHNR and CDR2 FQNEAQ come from the germline V gene (reference sequence). In DNA, the CDR3 is TGTGCCAGCAGCCCGCGGGGACCGGTTGAAAAACTGTTTTTT. Residues: CASSPRGPVEKLFF.

V and J are TRBV5-6 and TRBJ1-2, with 7 bases aligning to TRBD1. The CDR3 runs to 14 residues. J lost 4 bases, V lost 3 bases, and 6 bases had no gene match. CDR1 and CDR2 (germline): SGHDT, YYEEEE. The CDR3 loop reads CASSSGTGAYGYTF. The CDR3 coding sequence is TGTGCCAGCAGCTCTGGCACAGGGGCCTATGGCTACACCTTC.

The chain joins TRBV5-4 to TRBJ2-7; maybe TRBD2 (5 bases). Trimming cost V 4 bases and J 1 base, with 15 bases left between them. CDR3 size: 15 residues. Germline V gene sequence: CDR1 SGHNT, CDR2 YYREEE (reference sequence). The CDR3 region has the DNA TGTGCCAGCAGCGACTATCTTCAGCCGTCCTACGAGCAGTACTTC. Protein sequence: CASSDYLQPSYEQYF.

This clone has only one observation. The chain employs TRBV10-3 and TRBJ1-1, with no clear D. Trimming cost V 3 bases and J 0 bases, with 5 bases left between them. Germline V CDR1 and CDR2: ENHRY, SYGVKD. There are 13 residues in the CDR3. CDR3 loop: CAISESVNTEAFF. DNA for the CDR3: TGTGCCATCAGTGAATCTGTGAACACTGAAGCTTTCTTT.

This clone showed up just once. The chain is built from TRBV19 and TRBJ2-3; 14 positions agree with TRBD2. The CDR3 totals 19 residues. Germline V lookup: CDR1 LNHDA, CDR2 SQIVND (reference sequence). With V trimmed by 5 bases and J by 3 bases, 13 bases remained unmatched. CDR3 residues: CASSSPLGTSGSGTDTQYF. CDR3 sequence (DNA): TGTGCCAGTAGTTCGCCCCTCGGGACTAGCGGGAGTGGTACAGATACGCAGTATTTT.

This sequence joins TRBV28 and TRBJ2-7; D unclear. V was trimmed by 5 bases and J by 9 bases, leaving 17 bases between them. The V gene's germline CDR1 is MDHEN and CDR2 SYDVKM. CDR3 length equals 13 residues. This CDR3 reads CASSLSATWLQYF. DNA of the CDR3: TGTGCCAGCAGTCTTTCCGCCACGTGGTTGCAGTACTTC.

This chain links TRBV19 with TRBJ2-3, with D possibly being TRBD1 (5 bases). V was pared by 6 bases and J by 9 bases, with 10 bases between. Germline V gene sequence: CDR1 LNHDA, CDR2 SQIVND (reference sequence). This CDR3 contains 11 residues. Here the CDR3 reads CASRTRETQYF. Here the CDR3 DNA reads TGTGCCAGTAGGACCAGGGAAACGCAGTATTTT. Together with reference TRBV19 and TRBJ2-3, the CDR3 gives the full variable domain: DGGITQSPKYLFRKEGQNVTLSCEQNLNHDAMYWYRQDPGQGLRLIYYSQIVNDFQKGDIAEGYSVSREKKESFPLTVTSAQKNPTAFYLCASRTRETQYFGPGTRLTVL.

The gene calls are TRBV11-1 and TRBJ1-1; D possibly corresponds to TRBD1 (5 bases). Germline values: CDR1 SGHAT, CDR2 FQDESV (reference sequence). The CDR3 has 14 amino acids. Trimming removed 1 base from V and 5 bases from J, with 11 bases in between. The CDR3 nucleotides are TGTGCCAGCAGCTTAGTAAGGGGAGGTACTGAAGCTTTCTTT. This gives the protein CASSLVRGGTEAFF.

The chain uses TRBV11-1 and TRBJ2-7, with 7 bases that match TRBD1. V was pared by 5 bases and J by 2 bases, with 3 bases of the junction left unmatched. The V gene's germline CDR1 is SGHAT and CDR2 FQDESV (reference sequence). The CDR3 sequence is 13 residues long. The CDR3 sequence: CASSLGTAYEQYF. In DNA form, the CDR3 reads TGTGCCAGCAGCCTCGGGACAGCCTACGAGCAGTACTTC.

V usage is TRBV2 and J usage is TRBJ1-4; 8 bases align to TRBD1. J was trimmed by 0 bases and V by 6 bases; bases with no gene match: 12. Germline CDR1 reads SNHLY; CDR2 reads FYNNEI. There are 18 residues in the CDR3. CDR3 sequence (DNA): TGTGCCAGCAGGGCCATGGACAGGGTTGGGTCAACTAATGAAAAACTGTTTTTT. Protein sequence: CASRAMDRVGSTNEKLFF.

The V gene is TRBV6-2 or TRBV6-3, the J gene TRBJ1-1; D is possibly TRBD1 (5 bases). The CDR3 extends over 13 amino acids. The germline V gene has CDR1 MNHEY and CDR2 SVGEGT. The V end lost 5 bases, the J end lost 1 base, and 8 bases lay between the germline ends. CDR3 residues: CASSKTENTEAFF. Here the CDR3 DNA reads TGTGCCAGCAGTAAGACAGAGAACACTGAAGCTTTCTTT.

This chain uses TRBV12-1 with TRBJ2-7; TRBD2 is taken as the D call from the table, unchecked against the DNA. TRBV12-1 is listed as a pseudogene. The CDR3 runs to 10 residues. CDR3 in amino acids: CASTRDEQYF. In nucleotides, the CDR3 is TGTGCCAGCACCCGAGACGAGCAGTACTTC.

As regards this clone: The identical CDR3 is also encoded by other nucleotide sequences in the sample. J is TRBJ1-1 and V is TRBV6-1; D is perhaps TRBD1 (5 bases). V was clipped by 2 bases and J by 5 bases, with 9 bases between them. The germline V gene has CDR1 MNHNS and CDR2 SASEGT. This CDR3 is 13 amino acids long. The CDR3 here is CASSEQGRTEAFF. For the CDR3, the DNA is TGTGCCAGCAGTGAACAGGGTCGTACTGAAGCTTTCTTT.

In its sample, this clone was seen once. The chain uses TRBV27 and TRBJ1-1, with TRBD1 matching over 9 bases. Germline CDR1 reads MNHEY; CDR2 reads SMNVEV (reference sequence). This CDR3 region has 16 residues. With 6 bases clipped from V and 0 bases from J, the junction kept 8 bases outside the gene matches. This CDR3 is CASRPGQGTVNTEAFF. Written as DNA, the CDR3 is TGTGCCAGCAGACCGGGACAGGGTACCGTGAACACTGAAGCTTTCTTT.

The chain employs TRBV10-3 and TRBJ2-2, with 8 bases fitting TRBD2. Trimming took 2 bases from V and 0 from J; bases not matched to a gene: 8. This CDR3 contains 18 residues. Germline lookup yields CDR1 ENHRY and CDR2 SYGVKD. The CDR3 spells CAISERLAGPSNTGELFF. The CDR3 bases are TGTGCCATCAGTGAGAGATTAGCGGGACCTTCGAACACCGGGGAGCTGTTTTTT.

As to this clone: This sample includes further DNA sequences coding for the same CDR3. The rearrangement uses TRBV7-2 and TRBJ2-7; 7 bases match TRBD2. The CDR3 covers 15 residues. The germline V gene has CDR1 SGHTA and CDR2 FQGNSA. The trim removed 2 bases at V and 2 bases at J, leaving 6 bases unmatched. The CDR3 DNA reads TGTGCCAGCAGCTTATTGGCGGGAGCACCCTACGAGCAGTACTTC. Translated: CASSLLAGAPYEQYF. Based on the CDR3 plus reference TRBV7-2 and TRBJ2-7, the full variable domain is GAGVSQSPSNKVTEKGKDVELRCDPISGHTALYWYRQSLGQGLEFLIYFQGNSAPDKSGLPSDRFSAERTGGSVSTLTIQRTQQEDSAVYLCASSLLAGAPYEQYFGPGTRLTVT.

This clone was counted a few times. This chain joins TRBV27 and TRBJ2-1; 13 bases line up with TRBD2. V gave up 0 bases and J gave up 9 bases; unmatched junction bases: 2. CDR3 length: 15 amino acids. The germline CDR1 and CDR2 sequences are MNHEY and SMNVEV (reference sequence). The CDR3 coding sequence is TGTGCCAGCAGTTTATCGGGACTAGCGGGATTTGAGCAGTTCTTC. Protein sequence: CASSLSGLAGFEQFF.

This chain uses TRBV27 with TRBJ1-4; 8 nucleotides line up with TRBD1. Germline CDR1 reads MNHEY; CDR2 reads SMNVEV (reference sequence). V dropped 3 bases and J dropped 7; count of bases not matched to a gene: 10. The CDR3 has 16 amino acids. The CDR3 protein is CASSFYFDRGGEKLFF. The CDR3 nucleotides read TGTGCCAGCAGTTTCTACTTCGACAGGGGAGGTGAAAAACTGTTTTTT.

The rearrangement uses TRBV28 and TRBJ1-3; TRBD1 matches 12 bases. The CDR3 is 18 amino acids. The germline V gene encodes CDR1 MDHEN and CDR2 SYDVKM. V lost 5 bases and J lost 1; bases outside the gene matches: 9. As DNA, the CDR3 is TGTGCCAGCAGTCCTCTCCGGGACAGGGGGCGATCTGGAAACACCATATATTTT. Protein sequence: CASSPLRDRGRSGNTIYF.

The genes are TRBV2 and TRBJ2-2; TRBD1 is a possible D gene (6 bases). The germline V gene has CDR1 SNHLY and CDR2 FYNNEI. The CDR3 extends over 12 amino acids. V lost 6 bases and J 7 bases, leaving 9 bases between the germline ends. CDR3 bases: TGTGCCAGCAGGGGGGCAGGCGGGGAGCTGTTTTTT. This encodes CASRGAGGELFF.

The rearrangement links TRBV5-8 to TRBJ2-3; no clear D gene. V was trimmed by 0 bases and J by 2 bases, leaving 10 bases between them. This CDR3 is built from 15 residues. Per the germline V gene, CDR1 is SGHTS and CDR2 is YDEGEE. The CDR3 nucleotides read TGTGCCAGCAGCTTGGTGGGTCACCACACAGATACGCAGTATTTT. It yields the protein CASSLVGHHTDTQYF. Using reference TRBV5-8 and TRBJ2-3 for the parts outside the CDR3, the full variable domain is EAGVTQSPTHLIKTRGQQATLRCSPISGHTSVYWYQQALGLGLQFLLWYDEGEERNRGNFPPRFSGRQFPNYSSELNVNALELEDSALYLCASSLVGHHTDTQYFGPGTRLTVL.

This clone was seen more than once but under ten times. The V call is TRBV5-1, the J call TRBJ1-2; D unclear. CDR1 SGHRS and CDR2 YFSETQ come from the germline V gene. The CDR3 contains 12 residues. Trimming stripped 1 base from V and 3 bases from J, with 4 bases between. The CDR3 region is CASSLTDYGYTF. The CDR3 DNA sequence: TGCGCCAGCAGCTTGACAGACTATGGCTACACCTTC.

The V call is TRBV19, the J call TRBJ1-5, with 8 bases matching TRBD1. J lost 6 bases, V lost 4 bases, and 8 bases had no gene match. The length of the CDR3 is 15 residues. Germline V gene lookup returns CDR1 LNHDA and CDR2 SQIVND (reference sequence). This CDR3 reads CASSTGTGESQPQHF. CDR3 bases: TGTGCCAGTAGTACAGGGACAGGCGAAAGTCAGCCCCAGCATTTT.

This chain joins TRBV7-3 and TRBJ1-2; tentatively, D is TRBD1 (6 bases). The germline V gene has CDR1 SGHTA and CDR2 FQGTGA. Between the trimmed V and J ends, which lost 5 bases and 4 bases, there was a span of 17 bases. The CDR3 consists of 15 residues. The CDR3 reads CASSPDGGLGYGYTF. Written as DNA, the CDR3 is TGTGCCAGCAGCCCTGACGGGGGGCTCGGCTATGGCTACACCTTC.

This clone was seen once. The rearrangement uses TRBV7-2 and TRBJ2-4, with 7 nucleotides matching TRBD2. The V and J ends lost 5 bases and 5 bases, in that order; junction bases with no gene match: 9. The CDR3 runs to 15 residues. CDR1 and CDR2 (germline): SGHTA, FQGNSA. In nucleotides, the CDR3 is TGTGCCAGCAGCCGCCAGAAGCTAGCGGAAAACATTCAGTACTTC. Protein product: CASSRQKLAENIQYF.

The J gene is TRBJ2-6, the V gene TRBV15; D may be TRBD1 or TRBD2 (5 bases each). V lost 5 bases to trimming and J lost 3 bases, with 20 bases between them. Germline V gene sequence: CDR1 LNHNV, CDR2 YYDKDF (reference sequence). The CDR3 is 18 residues long. CDR3 sequence: CATSSRGVGSSGANVLTF. The DNA of the CDR3 is TGTGCCACCAGCTCTAGAGGGGTAGGCTCTAGTGGGGCCAACGTCCTGACTTTC.

The chain is built from TRBV7-9 and TRBJ1-2, with TRBD1 matching 10 bases. This CDR3 spans 15 amino acids. After removal of 2 bases from V and 3 bases from J, the junction contained 3 bases not matched to a gene. Germline assignment: CDR1 SEHNR and CDR2 FQNEAQ (reference sequence). As DNA, the CDR3 is TGTGCCAGCAGCTTAAGACAGGGGGCTGACTATGGCTACACCTTC. Translated, it gives CASSLRQGADYGYTF.

The rearrangement uses TRBV12-3 or TRBV12-4 and TRBJ2-4; perhaps D is TRBD1 or TRBD2 (5 bases each). The CDR3 covers 13 residues. V lost 9 bases and J 0 bases, leaving 9 bases between the germline ends. CDR3 sequence: CASSGGAKNIQYF. Written as DNA, the CDR3 is TGTGCCAGTAGTGGGGGAGCCAAAAACATTCAGTACTTC.

The chain carries TRBV30 and TRBJ1-4; D call uncertain. This CDR3 spans 14 amino acids. V was trimmed by 2 bases and J by 14 bases, leaving 21 bases between them. Per the germline V gene, CDR1 is GTSNPN and CDR2 is SVGIG (reference sequence). The CDR3 here is CAWSTSYQGVHLFF. Written as DNA, the CDR3 is TGTGCCTGGAGTACTTCGTATCAAGGTGTACACCTGTTTTTT.

The chain uses TRBV29-1 and TRBJ2-7; D might be TRBD2 (6 bases). The CDR3 length is 16 residues. Between the trimmed V and J ends, which lost 6 bases and 5 bases, there was a span of 26 bases. Germline V gene data show CDR1 as SQVTM and CDR2 as ANQGSEA. CDR3 amino acids: CSVVPLWAGTVNEQYF. The CDR3 DNA follows: TGCAGCGTGGTTCCCCTGTGGGCGGGAACTGTGAACGAGCAGTACTTC.

The chain employs TRBV28 and TRBJ1-5; 7 bases are shared with TRBD1. Germline CDR1 is MDHEN and CDR2 is SYDVKM. V gave up 8 bases and J gave up 2 bases; unmatched junction bases: 6. The CDR3 spans 14 residues. The CDR3 spells CASLDREGNQPQHF. CDR3 DNA: TGTGCCAGCCTCGACAGGGAGGGCAATCAGCCCCAGCATTTT.